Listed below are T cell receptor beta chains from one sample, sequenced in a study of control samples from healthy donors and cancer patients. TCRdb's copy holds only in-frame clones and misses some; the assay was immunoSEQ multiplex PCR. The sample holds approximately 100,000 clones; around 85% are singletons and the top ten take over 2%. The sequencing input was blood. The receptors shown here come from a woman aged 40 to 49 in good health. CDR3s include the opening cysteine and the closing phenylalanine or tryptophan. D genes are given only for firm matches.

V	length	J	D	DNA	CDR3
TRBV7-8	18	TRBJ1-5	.	TGTGCCAGCAGCTTAGCGTCTTCCGGACTGAATAGCAATCAGCCCCAGCATTTT	CASSLASSGLNSNQPQHF
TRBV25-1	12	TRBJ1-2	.	TGTGCCAGCAGTGCTCAGGGGTATGGCTACACCTTC	CASSAQGYGYTF
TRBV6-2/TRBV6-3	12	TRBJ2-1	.	TGTGCCAGCAGTTACGGGGGGGCAGAGCAGTTCTTC	CASSYGGAEQFF
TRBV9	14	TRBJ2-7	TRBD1	TGTGCCAGCACTCCTGACAGGGGCGTCTACGAGCAGTACTTC	CASTPDRGVYEQYF
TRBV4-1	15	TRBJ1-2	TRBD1	TGCGCCAGCAGCCAAGGACAGGGGGCTGCAGATGGCTACACCTTC	CASSQGQGAADGYTF
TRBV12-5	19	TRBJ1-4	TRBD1	TGTGCTAGTGGTTCCGACTACCGGGACAGGGGTGATTATAATGAAAAACTGTTTTTT	CASGSDYRDRGDYNEKLFF
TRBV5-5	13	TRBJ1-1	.	TGTGCCAGCAGCTTGTTGTCGAACACTGAAGCTTTCTTT	CASSLLSNTEAFF
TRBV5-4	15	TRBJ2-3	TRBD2	TGTGCCAGCAGCGGCGGGGGACTAGCATCAGATACGCAGTATTTT	CASSGGGLASDTQYF
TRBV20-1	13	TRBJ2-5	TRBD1	TGCAGTGCTAATGACAGGGCGGGAGAGACCCAGTACTTC	CSANDRAGETQYF
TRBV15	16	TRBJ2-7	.	TGTGCCACCAGCAGAGGGGGAGGGACATGGAGCTACGAGCAGTACTTC	CATSRGGGTWSYEQYF
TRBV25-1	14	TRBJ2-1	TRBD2	TGTGCCAGCAGTACCGGGGGGGCTAGGAATGAGCAGTTCTTC	CASSTGGARNEQFF
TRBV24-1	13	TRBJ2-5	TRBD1	TGTGCCACCAGGGCGGACAGGTTGGAGACCCAGTACTTC	CATRADRLETQYF